This entry lists 30 T cell receptor beta chains sequenced from one sample in a study of CD8+ T cells in alopecia areata. Sequencing used cDNA as its template, made by extracting RNA and reverse transcribing it. Generated by immunoSEQ multiplex PCR, the TCRdb table keeps only in-frame clones and is missing some. The data hold 65,000 to 100,000 clones, with just over 50% observed a single time. Sample: NKG2D-high CD8+ T cells sorted from blood. Every receptor here comes from a human donor with alopecia areata.

This chain joins TRBV27 and TRBJ2-2; TRBD2 matches 8 bases. J lost 6 bases, V lost 7 bases, and 7 bases had no gene match. CDR3 length equals 14 residues. The germline V gene encodes CDR1 MNHEY and CDR2 SMNVEV (reference sequence). CDR3 bases: TGTGCCAGCAAACTAGCGGTATCAGCCGGGGAGCTGTTTTTT. Protein sequence: CASKLAVSAGELFF.

V gene TRBV5-1 combines with J gene TRBJ2-7, with D possibly matching TRBD2 (6 bases). V was cut by 3 bases and J by 1 base, with 11 bases left in between. CDR1 and CDR2 (germline): SGHRS, YFSETQ. CDR3 length equals 14 residues. CDR3 DNA sequence: TGCGCCAGCAGCTCCGGACTACATTCCTACGAGCAGTACTTC. It specifies CASSSGLHSYEQYF.

V gene TRBV27 combines with J gene TRBJ1-6, with a possible D match to TRBD1 (5 bases). CDR1 and CDR2 from the germline V gene are MNHEY and SMNVEV (reference sequence). Trimming stripped 7 bases from V and 7 bases from J, with 14 bases between. The CDR3 runs to 14 residues. The CDR3 DNA is TGTGCCAGCACCCTGATCGGGGGAAATTCACCCCTCCACTTT. It yields the protein CASTLIGGNSPLHF.

The rearrangement links TRBV30 to TRBJ2-3, with D maybe TRBD2 (6 bases). Trimming cost V 0 bases and J 4 bases, with 8 bases left between them. Germline V CDR1 and CDR2: GTSNPN, SVGIG (reference sequence). The CDR3 consists of 13 residues. The CDR3 bases are TGTGCCTGGAGTGTAACGGGAGCAGATACGCAGTATTTT. Translated, it gives CAWSVTGADTQYF.

J is TRBJ1-6 and V is TRBV5-7; 8 bases fit TRBD1. TRBV5-7 is flagged as an ORF with uncertain function. With 2 bases clipped from V and 4 bases from J, the junction kept 5 bases outside the gene matches. The CDR3 has 16 amino acids. CDR3 sequence reads: CASSFGQGIYNSPLHF. Written as DNA, the CDR3 is TGTGCCAGCAGCTTCGGACAGGGAATTTATAATTCACCCCTCCACTTT.

The chain employs TRBV20-1 and TRBJ2-1; D call uncertain. V was pared by 2 bases and J by 4 bases, with 3 bases between. CDR1 is DFQATT, CDR2 SNEGSKA, per germline (reference sequence). The CDR3 length is 11 residues. The CDR3 bases are TGCAGTGCTAGACATTACAATGAGCAGTTCTTC. Protein product: CSARHYNEQFF.

In its sample, this clone was seen a few times. The chain recombines TRBV29-1 with TRBJ2-5; 11 bases align to TRBD1. The CDR3 length is 14 residues. J was trimmed by 4 bases and V by 4 bases; bases with no gene match: 5. CDR1 and CDR2 from the germline V gene are SQVTM and ANQGSEA. CDR3 in DNA: TGCAGCGTTGCAGGGACAGGGGGAAGAGAGACCCAGTACTTC. It codes for CSVAGTGGRETQYF. Drawing the rest from reference TRBV29-1 and TRBJ2-5, the complete variable domain is SAVISQKPSRDICQRGTSLTIQCQVDSQVTMMFWYRQQPGQSLTLIATANQGSEATYESGFVIDKFPISRPNLTFSTLTVSNMSPEDSSIYLCSVAGTGGRETQYFGPGTRLLVL.

This clone was detected only a few times. The CDR3: CASSSGEPYEQYF. CDR3 nucleotide sequence: TGTGCCAGCAGCTCGGGGGAGCCCTACGAGCAGTACTTC. The rearrangement joins TRBV7-9 to TRBJ2-7; the D gene is possibly TRBD2 (6 bases). Looked up from germline, CDR1 is SEHNR and CDR2 is FQNEAQ (reference sequence). With 4 bases removed from V and 2 bases from J, the gap between germline ends came to 9 bases. The CDR3 spans 13 residues.

V gene TRBV28 combines with J gene TRBJ2-5; D remains unclear. The CDR3 length is 16 residues. V was shortened by 4 bases and J by 3 bases, with 18 bases between the two germline ends. CDR1 MDHEN and CDR2 SYDVKM come from the germline V gene. CDR3 sequence reads: CASSSRQLPEEETQYF. The CDR3 coding sequence is TGTGCCAGCAGTTCCCGACAATTACCAGAAGAAGAGACCCAGTACTTC.

This clone was observed a handful of times. The rearrangement uses TRBV7-9 and TRBJ2-1; D not certain. The germline V gene encodes CDR1 SEHNR and CDR2 FQNEAQ (reference sequence). CDR3 length: 11 amino acids. With 1 base removed from V and 6 bases from J, the gap between germline ends came to 1 base. The CDR3 region is CASSLGNEQFF. As DNA, the CDR3 is TGTGCCAGCAGCTTAGGCAATGAGCAGTTCTTC.

The CDR3 DNA reads TGCGCCAGCAGTCCGGGGGGACGGGCTAATGAAAAACTGTTTTTT. Its protein product is CASSPGGRANEKLFF. The chain carries TRBV23-1 and TRBJ1-4; D is possibly TRBD1 (5 bases). TRBV23-1 is filed as an ORF, its function uncertain. This CDR3 is 15 amino acids long. Deletions cut 4 bases from V and 3 bases from J, with 12 bases between.

This clone was seen only a few times. The rearrangement joins TRBV2 to TRBJ1-2; D gene uncertain. In germline, CDR1 is SNHLY, CDR2 FYNNEI. The CDR3 has 11 amino acids. V lost 4 bases and J lost 7, with 7 bases in between. CDR3 region: CASSGNSGYTF. CDR3 nucleotides: TGTGCCAGCAGTGGGAATAGTGGCTACACCTTC.

The J gene is TRBJ2-1, the V gene TRBV30; maybe TRBD2 (6 bases). This CDR3 contains 15 residues. Germline-derived CDR1 and CDR2 are GTSNPN and SVGIG (reference sequence). V was cut by 5 bases and J by 6 bases, with 20 bases left in between. The CDR3 DNA reads as TGTGCCTGGGGGGTTAAAAGCGGGCTTATCAATGAGCAGTTCTTC. This codes for CAWGVKSGLINEQFF.

CDR3 residues: CASSQDRGPGELFF. As DNA, the CDR3 is TGCGCCAGCAGCCAAGATAGGGGCCCCGGGGAGCTGTTTTTT. The rearrangement uses TRBV4-1 and TRBJ2-2; a weak D match, TRBD1 (5 bases). Looked up from germline, CDR1 is MGHRA and CDR2 is YSYEKL. The CDR3 totals 14 residues. Between the trimmed V and J ends, which lost 0 bases and 6 bases, there was a span of 8 bases.

This clone was found a few times. The rearrangement uses TRBV29-1 and TRBJ2-3, with D unresolved. Trimming left V 6 bases short and J 3 bases short, with 16 bases between. The CDR3 contains 14 residues. Germline CDR1 and CDR2: SQVTM and ANQGSEA. The CDR3 DNA sequence: TGCAGCGTCCCCCGTGGGGTGGGAACAGATACGCAGTATTTT. It yields the protein CSVPRGVGTDTQYF.

The chain employs TRBV5-1 and TRBJ2-1, with D unresolved. The CDR3 is 12 amino acids. Between the trimmed V and J ends, which lost 2 bases and 8 bases, there was a span of 8 bases. Germline loops: CDR1 SGHRS, CDR2 YFSETQ. The CDR3 nucleotides read TGCGCCAGCAGCTTCACCCTGGATGAGCAGTTCTTC. Translating it yields CASSFTLDEQFF.

This clone was counted a few times. This sequence joins TRBV19 and TRBJ1-5; maybe TRBD1 (5 bases). The germline V gene has CDR1 LNHDA and CDR2 SQIVND (reference sequence). V was cut by 6 bases and J by 1 base, with 10 bases left in between. The CDR3 length is 14 residues. This chain's CDR3 is CASRPGLSNQPQHF. The CDR3 DNA reads as TGTGCCAGTAGACCAGGGTTGAGCAATCAGCCCCAGCATTTT.

This clone was found a few times. The chain combines TRBV14 with TRBJ2-5, with 7 bases fitting TRBD2. The germline CDR1 and CDR2 sequences are SGHDN and FVKESK. V lost 2 bases to trimming and J lost 5 bases; unmatched junction nucleotides: 8. The CDR3 spans 15 residues. Here the CDR3 DNA reads TGTGCCAGCAGCCAACTTGAAGCGGGGAGCGAGACCCAGTACTTC. Amino acids: CASSQLEAGSETQYF. Drawing the rest from reference TRBV14 and TRBJ2-5, the complete variable domain is EAGVTQFPSHSVIEKGQTVTLRCDPISGHDNLYWYRRVMGKEIKFLLHFVKESKQDESGMPNNRFLAERTGGTYSTLKVQPAELEDSGVYFCASSQLEAGSETQYFGPGTRLLVL.

The rearrangement uses TRBV29-1 and TRBJ2-5, with 7 bases aligning to TRBD1. From germline, CDR1 is SQVTM and CDR2 ANQGSEA. The CDR3 has 14 residues. V shed 4 bases, J shed 5 bases, and the junction held 10 bases outside the gene matches. This chain's CDR3 is CSVVLRGRGETQYF. The CDR3 DNA follows: TGCAGCGTTGTTTTAAGGGGGCGCGGGGAGACCCAGTACTTC.

The chain employs TRBV6-5 and TRBJ2-7; 10 nucleotides agree with TRBD1. Germline V lookup: CDR1 MNHEY, CDR2 SVGAGI. The CDR3 sequence is 15 residues long. V trimming: 2 bases; J trimming: 2 bases; junction bases outside the gene matches: 3. CDR3 sequence: CASSYGTGDAYEQYF. The CDR3 nucleotides read TGTGCCAGCAGTTACGGGACAGGGGATGCCTACGAGCAGTACTTC.

The chain employs TRBV7-9 and TRBJ2-5; the D gene is possibly TRBD1 (5 bases). CDR3 length equals 12 residues. Trimming left V 11 bases short and J 0 bases short, with 10 bases between. Germline values: CDR1 SEHNR, CDR2 FQNEAQ (reference sequence). As DNA, the CDR3 is TGTGCCTGCGACAGAGACCAAGAGACCCAGTACTTC. Translating it yields CACDRDQETQYF. Together with reference TRBV7-9 and TRBJ2-5, the CDR3 gives the full variable domain: DTGVSQNPRHKITKRGQNVTFRCDPISEHNRLYWYRQTLGQGPEFLTYFQNEAQLEKSRLLSDRFSAERPKGSFSTLEIQRTEQGDSAMYLCACDRDQETQYFGPGTRLLVL.

This clone appeared a few times. V usage is TRBV7-9 and J usage is TRBJ2-4; 8 bases fit TRBD1. Trimming took 5 bases from V and 9 from J; bases not matched to a gene: 15. CDR1 SEHNR and CDR2 FQNEAQ come from the germline V gene (reference sequence). There are 16 residues in the CDR3. CDR3 DNA sequence: TGTGCCAGCAGCCCCGACAGGGGTACGGAACGGGTCATTCAGTACTTC. Its translation: CASSPDRGTERVIQYF.

The CDR3 nucleotides are TGTGCCAGCATAGGGACAGGTGACGCCGGGGAGCTGTTTTTT. As protein: CASIGTGDAGELFF. J is TRBJ2-2 and V is TRBV2, with 8 positions matching TRBD1. From germline, CDR1 is SNHLY and CDR2 FYNNEI. The J segment lost 6 bases and the V segment lost 7 bases, leaving 7 bases of the junction unmatched. The CDR3 contains 14 residues.

V is TRBV4-3 and J is TRBJ2-1; the match to TRBD1 covers 9 bases. The length of the CDR3 is 15 residues. V was clipped by 4 bases and J by 7 bases; unmatched bases: 8. Germline V gives CDR1 LGHNA, CDR2 YSLEER. The CDR3 reads CASSLGQGNLNEQFF. For the CDR3, the DNA is TGCGCCAGCAGCCTGGGACAGGGAAATTTGAATGAGCAGTTCTTC.

This chain uses TRBV10-3 with TRBJ2-3; D might be TRBD2 (6 bases). The CDR3 contains 13 residues. CDR1 and CDR2 (germline): ENHRY, SYGVKD. Between the trimmed V and J ends, which lost 1 base and 6 bases, there was a span of 8 bases. The CDR3 is CAISEFGSDTQYF. The CDR3 bases are TGTGCCATCAGTGAGTTCGGGAGCGATACGCAGTATTTT.

The chain employs TRBV27 and TRBJ1-1; 8 nucleotides align to TRBD1. Germline V gene sequence: CDR1 MNHEY, CDR2 SMNVEV (reference sequence). V gave up 3 bases and J gave up 6 bases; unmatched junction bases: 6. The CDR3 totals 14 residues. The CDR3 region is CASSFSGQGAEAFF. DNA of the CDR3: TGTGCCAGCAGTTTCTCAGGACAGGGCGCTGAAGCTTTCTTT.

This clone was picked up a small number of times. The J gene is TRBJ2-5, the V gene TRBV28; D uncertain. Trimming shortened V by 3 bases and J by 1 base, and 6 bases separated the two germline ends. The CDR3 sequence is 13 residues long. Germline CDR1 is MDHEN and CDR2 is SYDVKM. The CDR3 DNA reads TGTGCCAGCAGTTTCGACTTCCAAGAGACCCAGTACTTC. Translating it yields CASSFDFQETQYF.

The count of this clone is one. V gene TRBV27 combines with J gene TRBJ1-1; D remains ambiguous. Trimming took 9 bases from V and 2 from J, leaving 10 bases between them. The CDR3 sequence is 12 residues long. Germline CDR1 and CDR2: MNHEY and SMNVEV (reference sequence). The DNA for the CDR3 is TGTGCCAGTGGTCGACTCAACACTGAAGCTTTCTTT. Encoded protein: CASGRLNTEAFF.

The V gene is TRBV14, the J gene TRBJ1-1; D is unresolved. V lost 1 base to trimming and J lost 0 bases, with 12 bases between them. The CDR3 consists of 16 residues. CDR1 SGHDN and CDR2 FVKESK come from the germline V gene. CDR3 loop: CASSQGTLVMNTEAFF. The CDR3 DNA sequence: TGTGCCAGCAGCCAAGGGACCTTGGTCATGAACACTGAAGCTTTCTTT.

This clone showed up just a few times. The chain uses TRBV29-1 and TRBJ2-3; a weak D match, TRBD1 (6 bases). V was clipped by 1 base and J by 0 bases, with 11 bases between them. CDR1 SQVTM and CDR2 ANQGSEA come from the germline V gene. The CDR3 covers 15 residues. CDR3 DNA: TGCAGCGTTGAAGGGCTGGACAGAAGCACAGATACGCAGTATTTT. Its translation is CSVEGLDRSTDTQYF.